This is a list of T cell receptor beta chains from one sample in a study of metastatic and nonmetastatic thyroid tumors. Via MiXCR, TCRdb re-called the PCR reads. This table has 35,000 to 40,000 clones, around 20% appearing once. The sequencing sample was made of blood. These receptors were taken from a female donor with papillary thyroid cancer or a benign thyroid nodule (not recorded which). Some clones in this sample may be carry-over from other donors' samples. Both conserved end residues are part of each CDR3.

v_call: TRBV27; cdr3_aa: CASSYGTSYNEQFF
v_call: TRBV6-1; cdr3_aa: CASSPLAGKTGSPLHF
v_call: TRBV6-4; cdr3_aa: CASSGGQPPNIQYF
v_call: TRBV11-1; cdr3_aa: CASSPPGLATNTGELFF
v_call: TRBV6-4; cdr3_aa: CASSTRDSQGENQYF
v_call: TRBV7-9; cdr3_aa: CASSLGSTGEAFF
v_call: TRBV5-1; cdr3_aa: CASSRRERSTDTQYF
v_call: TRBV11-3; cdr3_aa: CASSLVDQGFHEQYF
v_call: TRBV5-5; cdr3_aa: CASSIISYEQYF
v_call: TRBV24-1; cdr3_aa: CATSAGGEFEKLFF
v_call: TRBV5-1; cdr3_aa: CASSFGSGNTIYF
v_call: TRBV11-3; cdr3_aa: CARSPSYEQYF
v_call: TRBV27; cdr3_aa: CASSFSGRDEQYF
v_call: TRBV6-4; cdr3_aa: CASRTGIPGSGELFF
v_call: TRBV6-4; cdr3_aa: CASSDGTVVYNEQFF
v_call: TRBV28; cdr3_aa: CASRPGGTSGSLETQYF
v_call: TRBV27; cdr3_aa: CASSPRLSGSSEQFF